This TCR beta chain was documented in a study of CXCR3-negative and CXCR3-positive naive CD8 T cells. Study-level background: The study obtained roughly 140 million TRB reads, about 1.5 +/- 0.3 million per library. Study-level results: Whereas memory cells differed, naive CXCR3-negative and CXCR3-positive cells shared similar TRBV-TRBJ usage.

cDNA libraries for TRB were generated by 5' RACE incorporating UMI labels. With the 5' RACE reads reprocessed, TCRdb shows one record per CDR3 protein and no DNA. Its table lists about 48,000 distinct CDR3 sequences. Researchers reported sorting every CD8+ T cell subset in triplicate, 300,000 cells per sort. A remark on this clonotype: What it binds is not known.

The CDR3 runs 14 residues. Germline CDR1 is SQVTM and CDR2 is ANQGSEA. The chain uses TRBV29-1 and TRBJ1-5. The receptor's source is a human donor in good health. Some clones in this sample may be carry-over from other donors' samples. The sequenced material came from memory CD8+ T cells from blood. The CDR3 spells CSVTKGDSNQPQHF. The full variable domain, with the rest looked up from reference TRBV29-1 and TRBJ1-5, is SAVISQKPSRDICQRGTSLTIQCQVDSQVTMMFWYRQQPGQSLTLIATANQGSEATYESGFVIDKFPISRPNLTFSTLTVSNMSPEDSSIYLCSVTKGDSNQPQHFGDGTRLSIL.